The T cell receptor (beta chain) described here comes from a study of blood T cell repertoires in COVID-19. As for the study in general: Some COVID-19 samples were acute and others convalescent; all came from the United States, Italy and Spain. Sources were T cells, B-cell-depleted T cells, or PBMCs; the material itself was cDNA or gDNA.

Methods used by the authors: Scientists estimated how many nucleated cells there were by amplifying reference gene primers. The method was immunoSEQ multiplex PCR; TCRdb's version includes in-frame clones alone and lacks a portion of them. D and trimming were read from the DNA, whereas the V and J calls and clone size are those reported in that table. The profile shows some 160,000 clones, around 87% of them singletons. This CDR3 has 16 residues. The J segment lost 4 bases and the V segment lost 0 bases, leaving 5 bases of the junction unmatched. Germline V gene sequence: CDR1 GTSNPN, CDR2 SVGIG (reference sequence).

The rearrangement links TRBV30 to TRBJ2-5; 13 positions agree with TRBD2. The sequencing sample was made of peripheral blood. This TCR derives from a woman aged 55-70 years with active COVID-19. The DNA for the CDR3 is TGTGCCTGGAGTGTGACTAGCGGGAGGTATGGAGAGACCCAGTACTTC. It yields the protein CAWSVTSGRYGETQYF.